A single sample is the source of the 26 T cell receptor beta chains below, sequenced in a study of shared clonotypes between healthy human individuals. The method was immunoSEQ multiplex PCR; TCRdb's version includes in-frame clones alone and lacks a portion of them. Here the sample spans about 2.1 million clones, around 93% being singletons. CD45RO negativity and positive selection for CCR7 defined naive CD8 cells, a population that excluded terminally differentiated effector memory CD45RA+ cells. Sequenced: naive CD8+ T cells from PBMCs. The receptors come from a man in his late teens or twenties in good health. Some clones in this sample may be carry-over from other donors' samples.

V usage is TRBV7-9 and J usage is TRBJ2-7; 14 positions agree with TRBD2. The junction had 11 bases not matched to a gene; V was cut back by 4 bases and J by 0 bases. The CDR3 runs 19 residues. Looked up from germline, CDR1 is SEHNR and CDR2 is FQNEAQ (reference sequence). The CDR3 reads CASSSPGTSGSIPSYEQYF. DNA for the CDR3: TGTGCCAGCAGCTCCCCCGGGACTAGCGGGAGCATCCCCTCCTACGAGCAGTACTTC.

The V gene is TRBV5-1, the J gene TRBJ1-1; TRBD1 is a possible D gene (6 bases). The CDR3 has 16 residues. The ends were cut back, 2 bases at V and 3 bases at J, with 17 bases in the middle. Germline V gene sequence: CDR1 SGHRS, CDR2 YFSETQ. This chain's CDR3 is CASSFLQEGGDTEAFF. CDR3 bases: TGCGCCAGCAGCTTCCTTCAGGAGGGGGGAGACACTGAAGCTTTCTTT.

The chain recombines TRBV5-1 with TRBJ2-3; D might be TRBD1 (5 bases). Germline V lookup: CDR1 SGHRS, CDR2 YFSETQ. The V and J ends lost 5 bases and 1 base respectively, with 11 bases between them. This CDR3 has 14 residues. This chain's CDR3 is CASSFQGRTDTQYF. The CDR3 DNA sequence: TGCGCCAGCAGTTTCCAGGGTCGCACAGATACGCAGTATTTT. Full variable domain (rest looked up from reference TRBV5-1 and TRBJ2-3): KAGVTQTPRYLIKTRGQQVTLSCSPISGHRSVSWYQQTPGQGLQFLFEYFSETQRNKGNFPGRFSGRQFSNSRSEMNVSTLELGDSALYLCASSFQGRTDTQYFGPGTRLTVL.

The chain has TRBV27 and TRBJ2-7; possible D gene TRBD1, 5 bases. Germline-derived CDR1 and CDR2 are MNHEY and SMNVEV (reference sequence). The V end was cut by 2 bases, the J end by 0 bases, with 11 bases between. The CDR3 sequence is 15 residues long. CDR3 in DNA: TGTGCCAGCAGTTTAAGGGCAGGGCTCTCCTACGAGCAGTACTTC. It specifies CASSLRAGLSYEQYF.

The chain joins TRBV7-8 to TRBJ1-3; D gene unclear. Germline assignment: CDR1 SGHVS and CDR2 FQNEAQ. Deletions cut 2 bases from V and 2 bases from J, with 7 bases between. CDR3 length equals 14 residues. CDR3 in amino acids: CASSLSSPGNTIYF. For the CDR3, the DNA is TGTGCCAGCAGCTTAAGTTCACCTGGAAACACCATATATTTT.

This chain uses TRBV28 with TRBJ2-1, with 9 nucleotides matching TRBD2. The J segment lost 8 bases and the V segment lost 2 bases, leaving 10 bases of the junction unmatched. Germline V gene lookup returns CDR1 MDHEN and CDR2 SYDVKM. CDR3 length: 16 amino acids. This CDR3 is CASSLGSSGRRYEQFF. Here the CDR3 DNA reads TGTGCCAGCAGTTTAGGGTCCAGCGGGAGGAGATATGAGCAGTTCTTC.

V and J are TRBV4-3 and TRBJ2-7; D gene ambiguous. V was pared by 2 bases and J by 0 bases, with 23 bases between. This CDR3 has 19 amino acids. The germline V gene encodes CDR1 LGHNA and CDR2 YSLEER. The chain's CDR3 is CASSQTNLGTEPFSYEQYF. As DNA, the CDR3 is TGCGCCAGCAGCCAAACCAATCTCGGCACAGAGCCCTTCTCCTACGAGCAGTACTTC.

The J gene is TRBJ2-3, the V gene TRBV5-6; tentatively, D is TRBD2 (5 bases). The CDR3 loop spans 16 amino acids. CDR1 SGHDT and CDR2 YYEEEE come from the germline V gene. Trimming removed 3 bases at V and 0 bases at J, with 14 bases between. CDR3 in amino acids: CASSSEEHLSTDTQYF. As DNA, the CDR3 is TGTGCCAGCAGCTCGGAGGAACATCTCAGCACAGATACGCAGTATTTT.

The V gene is TRBV29-1, the J gene TRBJ2-1, with 9 bases that match TRBD2. The germline V gene has CDR1 SQVTM and CDR2 ANQGSEA. The CDR3 has 14 amino acids. J gave up 5 bases and V 4 bases, and 6 bases lay outside the gene matches. The CDR3 sequence: CSVGWLAGNNEQFF. In DNA, the CDR3 is TGCAGCGTTGGATGGCTAGCGGGGAACAATGAGCAGTTCTTC.

The gene calls are TRBV5-1 and TRBJ2-7; 7 bases map to TRBD1. The V gene's germline CDR1 is SGHRS and CDR2 YFSETQ. V was pared by 4 bases and J by 0 bases, with 13 bases of the junction left unmatched. The length of the CDR3 is 17 residues. The CDR3 protein is CASSAVYPQGSSYEQYF. CDR3 in DNA: TGCGCCAGCAGCGCCGTATACCCACAGGGGAGCTCCTACGAGCAGTACTTC.

This clone was seen just once. CDR3 in DNA: TGTGCCAGCAGTTTCTTGAAGGAAGAGACCCAGTACTTC. Residues: CASSFLKEETQYF. The gene calls are TRBV27 and TRBJ2-5; D ambiguous. V lost 3 bases to trimming and J lost 3 bases, with 8 bases between them. Looked up from germline, CDR1 is MNHEY and CDR2 is SMNVEV (reference sequence). This CDR3 is 13 amino acids long.

DNA of the CDR3: TGTGCCAGCAGCTTAGGGCGAGGCATGGACTCCGAGCAGTACTTC. Protein sequence: CASSLGRGMDSEQYF. The chain carries TRBV7-9 and TRBJ2-7, with D perhaps matching TRBD2 (5 bases). Trimming removed 1 base from V and 6 bases from J, with 16 bases in between. This CDR3 comprises 15 residues. Germline lookup yields CDR1 SEHNR and CDR2 FQNEAQ (reference sequence). The full variable domain, completed using reference TRBV7-9 and TRBJ2-7, is DTGVSQNPRHKITKRGQNVTFRCDPISEHNRLYWYRQTLGQGPEFLTYFQNEAQLEKSRLLSDRFSAERPKGSFSTLEIQRTEQGDSAMYLCASSLGRGMDSEQYFGPGTRLTVT.

The V gene is TRBV9, the J gene TRBJ2-7, with 7 bases that match TRBD1. Looked up from germline, CDR1 is SGDLS and CDR2 is YYNGEE. V lost 3 bases and J lost 0; bases outside the gene matches: 6. CDR3 length: 15 amino acids. The CDR3 DNA sequence: TGTGCCAGCAGCGCAACAGGGGCCAGCTCCTACGAGCAGTACTTC. It specifies CASSATGASSYEQYF.

This chain uses TRBV7-9 with TRBJ2-4, with TRBD1 as a possible D gene (7 bases). This CDR3 spans 19 amino acids. V was trimmed by 1 base and J by 0 bases, leaving 19 bases between them. Germline values: CDR1 SEHNR, CDR2 FQNEAQ (reference sequence). CDR3 bases: TGTGCCAGCAGCTTAGAGTTAGGAGGGGGCGTGGGAGCCAAAAACATTCAGTACTTC. It codes for CASSLELGGGVGAKNIQYF.

The chain uses TRBV28 and TRBJ1-5; D remains ambiguous. The length of the CDR3 is 17 residues. Trimming shortened V by 3 bases and J by 1 base, and 16 bases separated the two germline ends. Germline CDR1 is MDHEN and CDR2 is SYDVKM. CDR3 sequence: CASSFHREGASNQPQHF. CDR3 in DNA: TGTGCCAGCAGTTTTCATCGGGAGGGTGCGAGCAATCAGCCCCAGCATTTT.

The chain couples TRBV4-2 to TRBJ1-4, with D possibly matching TRBD1 (5 bases). V dropped 0 bases and J dropped 5 bases, with 10 bases sitting between them. CDR1 and CDR2 from the germline V gene are LGHNA and YNFKEQ. This CDR3 has 15 amino acids. This CDR3 reads CASSQEGVLNEKLFF. Here the CDR3 DNA reads TGTGCCAGCAGCCAAGAGGGGGTTCTAAATGAAAAACTGTTTTTT.

This chain links TRBV11-3 with TRBJ2-1, with TRBD1 matching 9 bases. Germline V CDR1 and CDR2: SGHNT, YENEEA. The ends lost 5 bases at V and 1 base at J; junction bases unmatched: 3. CDR3 length equals 15 residues. The CDR3 is CASSATGGSYNEQFF. CDR3 bases: TGTGCCAGCAGCGCGACAGGGGGTTCCTACAATGAGCAGTTCTTC.

The rearrangement uses TRBV4-3 and TRBJ1-2; D is unclear. V lost 0 bases and J lost 5, with 19 bases in between. The length of the CDR3 is 17 residues. CDR1 is LGHNA, CDR2 YSLEER, per germline. The CDR3 region has the DNA TGCGCCAGCAGCCAAGATCGGAGGGCACAGACTTCTTATGGCTACACCTTC. Its protein product is CASSQDRRAQTSYGYTF.

The V call is TRBV19, the J call TRBJ2-7; TRBD2 matches at 10 bases. V lost 5 bases and J lost 3; bases outside the gene matches: 7. This CDR3 is built from 15 residues. Germline V gene sequence: CDR1 LNHDA, CDR2 SQIVND (reference sequence). This chain's CDR3 is CASSPSGTSVYEQYF. The CDR3 DNA reads as TGTGCCAGTAGTCCCTCCGGGACTAGCGTCTACGAGCAGTACTTC.

The rearrangement uses TRBV27 and TRBJ1-2; a weak D match, TRBD1 (6 bases). The V gene's germline CDR1 is MNHEY and CDR2 SMNVEV (reference sequence). This CDR3 contains 14 residues. The V end lost 5 bases, the J end lost 8 bases, and 18 bases lay between the germline ends. The DNA for the CDR3 is TGTGCCAGCAGTCCCCGAGGGGGGTTGGGCGGCTACACCTTC. It specifies CASSPRGGLGGYTF.

The rearrangement links TRBV27 to TRBJ2-3, with D perhaps given as TRBD1 or TRBD2 (5 bases each). CDR1 is MNHEY and CDR2 is SMNVEV in the germline V gene (reference sequence). The CDR3 is 17 residues long. V lost 8 bases and J lost 2, with 23 bases in between. The CDR3 spells CASQFSPLRDVTDTQYF. The CDR3, as DNA: TGTGCCAGCCAGTTTAGCCCTCTCCGGGACGTCACAGATACGCAGTATTTT.

The gene calls are TRBV2 and TRBJ1-6, with D uncertain. CDR1 and CDR2 from the germline V gene are SNHLY and FYNNEI. CDR3 length: 14 amino acids. V was trimmed by 4 bases and J by 11 bases, leaving 15 bases between them. In DNA form, the CDR3 reads TGTGCCAGCAGTGTGGTAGGGAGGAAGACACCCCTCCACTTT. This encodes CASSVVGRKTPLHF.

The J gene is TRBJ2-5, the V gene TRBV7-6, with 7 bases fitting TRBD1. Germline V gene lookup returns CDR1 SGHVS and CDR2 FNYEAQ. The J segment lost 4 bases and the V segment lost 0 bases, leaving 5 bases of the junction unmatched. CDR3 length equals 15 residues. The CDR3 DNA reads as TGTGCCAGCAGCTTAGCCCTGACAGGGCGAGAGACCCAGTACTTC. Its translation is CASSLALTGRETQYF. Supplemented by reference TRBV7-6 and TRBJ2-5, the full variable domain reads GAGVSQSPRYKVTKRGQDVALRCDPISGHVSLYWYRQALGQGPEFLTYFNYEAQQDKSGLPNDRFSAERPEGSISTLTIQRTEQRDSAMYRCASSLALTGRETQYFGPGTRLLVL.

The chain recombines TRBV5-1 with TRBJ2-1; TRBD2 matches at 15 bases. Trimming cost V 3 bases and J 7 bases; bases outside gene matches: 5. From germline, CDR1 is SGHRS and CDR2 YFSETQ. The CDR3 is made up of 16 amino acids. CDR3 nucleotide sequence: TGCGCCAGCAGCTCCGGACTAGCGGGAGGGCCGAATGAGCAGTTCTTC. Translation: CASSSGLAGGPNEQFF.

This sequence joins TRBV11-2 and TRBJ2-7; 9 bases are shared with TRBD1. This CDR3 region has 16 residues. V shed 5 bases, J shed 2 bases, and the junction held 10 bases outside the gene matches. CDR1 and CDR2 (germline): SGHAT, FQNNGV. The CDR3 loop reads CASSPWRGQGTYEQYF. Written as DNA, the CDR3 is TGTGCCAGCAGCCCCTGGAGGGGACAGGGAACCTACGAGCAGTACTTC.

The chain employs TRBV4-1 and TRBJ2-3; no clear D gene. Deletions cut 4 bases from V and 2 bases from J, with 13 bases between. CDR3 length: 15 amino acids. The germline CDR1 and CDR2 sequences are MGHRA and YSYEKL. As DNA, the CDR3 is TGCGCCAGCAGCCCCCAGAGCTCTCCCACAGATACGCAGTATTTT. This codes for CASSPQSSPTDTQYF.